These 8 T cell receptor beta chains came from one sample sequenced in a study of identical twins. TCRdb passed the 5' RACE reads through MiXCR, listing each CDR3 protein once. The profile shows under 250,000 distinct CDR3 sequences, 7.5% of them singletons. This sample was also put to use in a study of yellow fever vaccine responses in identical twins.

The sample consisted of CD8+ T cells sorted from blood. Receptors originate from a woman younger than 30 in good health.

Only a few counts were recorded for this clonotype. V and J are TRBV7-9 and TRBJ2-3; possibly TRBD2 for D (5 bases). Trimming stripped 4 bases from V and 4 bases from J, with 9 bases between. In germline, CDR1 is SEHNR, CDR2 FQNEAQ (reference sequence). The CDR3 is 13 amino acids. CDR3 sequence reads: CASSSRTSDTQYF. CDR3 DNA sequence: TGTGCCAGCAGCTCCAGGACTTCAGATACGCAGTATTTT.

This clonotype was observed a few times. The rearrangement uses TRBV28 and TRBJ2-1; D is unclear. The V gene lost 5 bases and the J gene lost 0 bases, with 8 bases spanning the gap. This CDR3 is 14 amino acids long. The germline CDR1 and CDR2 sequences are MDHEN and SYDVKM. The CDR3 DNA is TGTGCCAGCAGTCCGGGTCTCTCCTACAATGAGCAGTTCTTC. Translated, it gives CASSPGLSYNEQFF.

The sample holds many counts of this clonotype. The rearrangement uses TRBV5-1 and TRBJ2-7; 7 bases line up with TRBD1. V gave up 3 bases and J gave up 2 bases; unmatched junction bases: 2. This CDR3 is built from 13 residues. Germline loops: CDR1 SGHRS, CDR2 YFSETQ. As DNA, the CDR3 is TGCGCCAGCAGCTGGGGGACAGCCTACGAGCAGTACTTC. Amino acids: CASSWGTAYEQYF.

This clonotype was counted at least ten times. The CDR3 DNA reads as TGCGCCAGCAGCTTGGAGAACCCGTATGGCTACACCTTC. It specifies CASSLENPYGYTF. This chain connects TRBV5-1 to TRBJ1-2; no firm D call. Trimming shortened V by 0 bases and J by 5 bases, and 8 bases separated the two germline ends. Per germline, CDR1 SGHRS and CDR2 YFSETQ. The CDR3 length is 13 residues.

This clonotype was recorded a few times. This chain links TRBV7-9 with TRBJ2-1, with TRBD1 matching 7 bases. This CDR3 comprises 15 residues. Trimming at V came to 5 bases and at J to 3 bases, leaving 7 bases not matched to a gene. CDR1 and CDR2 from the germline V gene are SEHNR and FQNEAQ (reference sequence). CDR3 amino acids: CASSPMTGIYNEQFF. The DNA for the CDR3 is TGTGCCAGCAGCCCAATGACAGGGATCTACAATGAGCAGTTCTTC.

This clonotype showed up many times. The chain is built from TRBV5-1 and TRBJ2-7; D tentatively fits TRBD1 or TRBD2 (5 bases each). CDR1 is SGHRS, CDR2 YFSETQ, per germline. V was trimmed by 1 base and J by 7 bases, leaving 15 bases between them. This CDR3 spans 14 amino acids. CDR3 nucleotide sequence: TGCGCCAGCAGCTTGTGGGACGGCTTAATTGAGCAGTACTTC. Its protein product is CASSLWDGLIEQYF. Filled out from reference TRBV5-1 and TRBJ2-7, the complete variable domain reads KAGVTQTPRYLIKTRGQQVTLSCSPISGHRSVSWYQQTPGQGLQFLFEYFSETQRNKGNFPGRFSGRQFSNSRSEMNVSTLELGDSALYLCASSLWDGLIEQYFGPGTRLTVT.

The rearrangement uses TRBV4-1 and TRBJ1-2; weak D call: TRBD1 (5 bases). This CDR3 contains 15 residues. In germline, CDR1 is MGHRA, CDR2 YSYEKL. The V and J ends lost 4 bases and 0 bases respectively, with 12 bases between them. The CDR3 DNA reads TGCGCCAGCAGCCCGTTTTTGGGGGCTAACTATGGCTACACCTTC. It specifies CASSPFLGANYGYTF.

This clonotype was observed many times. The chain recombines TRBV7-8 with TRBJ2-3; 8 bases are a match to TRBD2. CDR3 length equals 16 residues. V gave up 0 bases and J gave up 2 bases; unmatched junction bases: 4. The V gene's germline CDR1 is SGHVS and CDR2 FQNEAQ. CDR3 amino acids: CASSLAKLAATDTQYF. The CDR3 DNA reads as TGTGCCAGCAGCTTAGCTAAACTAGCGGCCACAGATACGCAGTATTTT.